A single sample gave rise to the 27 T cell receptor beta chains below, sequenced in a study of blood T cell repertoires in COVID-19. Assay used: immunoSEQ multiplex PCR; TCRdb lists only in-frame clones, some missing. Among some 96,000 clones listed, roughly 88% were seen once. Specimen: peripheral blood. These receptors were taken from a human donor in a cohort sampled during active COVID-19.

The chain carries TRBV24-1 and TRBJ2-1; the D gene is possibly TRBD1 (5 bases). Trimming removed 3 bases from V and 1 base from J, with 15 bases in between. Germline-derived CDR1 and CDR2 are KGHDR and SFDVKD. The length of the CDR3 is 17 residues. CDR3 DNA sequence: TGTGCCACCAGTGATCCACAGGAACTTAGATCCTACAATGAGCAGTTCTTC. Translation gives CATSDPQELRSYNEQFF.

The CDR3 is CASIVRYNEQFF. The CDR3 DNA reads as TGTGCCAGCATCGTACGGTACAATGAGCAGTTCTTC. The chain couples TRBV2 to TRBJ2-1, with D unresolved. CDR3 length equals 12 residues. Germline V lookup: CDR1 SNHLY, CDR2 FYNNEI. V lost 7 bases to trimming and J lost 4 bases, with 8 bases between them.

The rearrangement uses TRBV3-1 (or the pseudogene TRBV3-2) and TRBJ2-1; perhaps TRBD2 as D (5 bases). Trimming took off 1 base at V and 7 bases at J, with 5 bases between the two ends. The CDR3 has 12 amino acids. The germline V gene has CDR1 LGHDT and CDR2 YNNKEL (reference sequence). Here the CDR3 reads CASSQVANEQFF. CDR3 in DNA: TGTGCCAGCAGCCAAGTAGCGAATGAGCAGTTCTTC.

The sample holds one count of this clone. This CDR3 reads CASNRQRTYNEQFF. CDR3 sequence (DNA): TGTGCCAGCAACCGGCAGCGAACCTACAATGAGCAGTTCTTC. This sequence joins TRBV28 and TRBJ2-1; D is ambiguous. Germline values: CDR1 MDHEN, CDR2 SYDVKM. The CDR3 runs to 14 residues. V gave up 7 bases and J gave up 2 bases, with 12 bases separating them.

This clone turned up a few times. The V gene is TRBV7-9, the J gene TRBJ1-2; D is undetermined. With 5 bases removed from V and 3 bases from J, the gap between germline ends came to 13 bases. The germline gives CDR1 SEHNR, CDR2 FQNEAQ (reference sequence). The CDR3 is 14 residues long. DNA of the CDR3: TGTGCCAGCAGCCCCGGGGAGGGCCACTATGGCTACACCTTC. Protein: CASSPGEGHYGYTF. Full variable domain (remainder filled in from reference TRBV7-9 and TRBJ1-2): DTGVSQNPRHKITKRGQNVTFRCDPISEHNRLYWYRQTLGQGPEFLTYFQNEAQLEKSRLLSDRFSAERPKGSFSTLEIQRTEQGDSAMYLCASSPGEGHYGYTFGSGTRLTVV.

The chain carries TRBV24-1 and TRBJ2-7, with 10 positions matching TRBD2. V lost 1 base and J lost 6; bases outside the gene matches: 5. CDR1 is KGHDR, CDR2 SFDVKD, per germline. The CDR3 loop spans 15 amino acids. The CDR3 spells CATSDFPSGSGEQYF. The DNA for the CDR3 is TGTGCCACCAGTGATTTTCCTAGCGGGAGTGGCGAGCAGTACTTC.

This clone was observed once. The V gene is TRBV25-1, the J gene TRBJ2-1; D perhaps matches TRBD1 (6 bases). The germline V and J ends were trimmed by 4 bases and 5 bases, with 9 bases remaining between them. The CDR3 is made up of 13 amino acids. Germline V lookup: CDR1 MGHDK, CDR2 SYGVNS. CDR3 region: CASSGTGNNEQFF. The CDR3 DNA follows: TGTGCCAGCAGTGGTACAGGGAACAATGAGCAGTTCTTC.

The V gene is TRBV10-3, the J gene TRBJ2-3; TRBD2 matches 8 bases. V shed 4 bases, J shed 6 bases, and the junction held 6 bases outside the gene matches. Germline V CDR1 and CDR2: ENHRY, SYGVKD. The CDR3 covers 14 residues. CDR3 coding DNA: TGTGCCATCAGTGGACCTTCTAGCGGGGATACGCAGTATTTT. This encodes CAISGPSSGDTQYF.

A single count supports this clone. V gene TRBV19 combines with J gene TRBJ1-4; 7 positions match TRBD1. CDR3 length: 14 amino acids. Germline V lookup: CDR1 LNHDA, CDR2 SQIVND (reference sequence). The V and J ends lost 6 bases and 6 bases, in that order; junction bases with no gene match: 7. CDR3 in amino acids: CASRKGQLYEKLFF. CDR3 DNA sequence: TGTGCCAGTAGAAAGGGACAGTTATATGAAAAACTGTTTTTT.

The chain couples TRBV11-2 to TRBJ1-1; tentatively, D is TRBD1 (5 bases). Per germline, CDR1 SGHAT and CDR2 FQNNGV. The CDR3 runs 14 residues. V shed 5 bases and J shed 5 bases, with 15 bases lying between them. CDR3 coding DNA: TGTGCCAGCAGCCCTTTCGGGGGGAAGACTGAAGCTTTCTTT. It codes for CASSPFGGKTEAFF.

The CDR3 is CASSATGTDTQYF. In DNA, the CDR3 is TGTGCCAGCAGCGCTACGGGCACAGATACGCAGTATTTT. The chain joins TRBV27 to TRBJ2-3; D uncertain. Trimming took 6 bases from V and 1 from J, leaving 8 bases between them. Looked up from germline, CDR1 is MNHEY and CDR2 is SMNVEV (reference sequence). The CDR3 covers 13 residues.

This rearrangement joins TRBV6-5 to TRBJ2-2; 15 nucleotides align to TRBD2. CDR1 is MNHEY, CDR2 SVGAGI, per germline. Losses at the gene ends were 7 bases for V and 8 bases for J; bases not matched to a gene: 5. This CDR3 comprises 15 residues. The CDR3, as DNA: TGTGCCAGCAAAAAGGGACTAGCGGGAGGAGGGGAGCTGTTTTTT. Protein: CASKKGLAGGGELFF.

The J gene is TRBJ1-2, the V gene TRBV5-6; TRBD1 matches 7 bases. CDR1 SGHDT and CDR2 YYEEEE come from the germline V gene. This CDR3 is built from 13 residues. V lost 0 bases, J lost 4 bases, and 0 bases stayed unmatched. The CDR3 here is CASSLAGGYGYTF. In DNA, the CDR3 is TGTGCCAGCAGCTTGGCAGGGGGCTATGGCTACACCTTC.

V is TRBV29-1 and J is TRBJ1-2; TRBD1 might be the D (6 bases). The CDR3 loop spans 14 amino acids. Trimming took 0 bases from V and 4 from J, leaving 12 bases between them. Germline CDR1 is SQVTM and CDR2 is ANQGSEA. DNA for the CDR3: TGCAGCGTTGAAGAGGGGGCAGCGAGCTATGGCTACACCTTC. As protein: CSVEEGAASYGYTF.

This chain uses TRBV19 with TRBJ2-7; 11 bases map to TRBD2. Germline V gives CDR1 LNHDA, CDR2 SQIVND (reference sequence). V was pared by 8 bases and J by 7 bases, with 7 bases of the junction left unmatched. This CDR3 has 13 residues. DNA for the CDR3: TGTGCCAGTCGACTAGCGGGACAGTATGAGCAGTACTTC. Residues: CASRLAGQYEQYF.

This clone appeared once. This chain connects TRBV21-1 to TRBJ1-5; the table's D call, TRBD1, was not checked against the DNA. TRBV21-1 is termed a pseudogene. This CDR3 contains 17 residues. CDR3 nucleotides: TGTGCCAGCATCCCCCCGACAGGGCTATCGAAGTATCAGCCCCAGCATTTT. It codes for CASIPPTGLSKYQPQHF.

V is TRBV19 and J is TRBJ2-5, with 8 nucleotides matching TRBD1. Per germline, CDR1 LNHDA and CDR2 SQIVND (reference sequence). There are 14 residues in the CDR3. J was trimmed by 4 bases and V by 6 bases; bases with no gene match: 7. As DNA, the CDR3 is TGTGCCAGTAGGCAAACAGGGGGAGGAGAGACCCAGTACTTC. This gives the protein CASRQTGGGETQYF.

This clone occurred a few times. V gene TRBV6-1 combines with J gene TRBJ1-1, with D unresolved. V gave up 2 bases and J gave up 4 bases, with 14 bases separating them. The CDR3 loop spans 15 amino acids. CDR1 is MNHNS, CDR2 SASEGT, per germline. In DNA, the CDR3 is TGTGCCAGCAGTGAATATTCGGAGGGAGGCACTGAAGCTTTCTTT. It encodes CASSEYSEGGTEAFF.

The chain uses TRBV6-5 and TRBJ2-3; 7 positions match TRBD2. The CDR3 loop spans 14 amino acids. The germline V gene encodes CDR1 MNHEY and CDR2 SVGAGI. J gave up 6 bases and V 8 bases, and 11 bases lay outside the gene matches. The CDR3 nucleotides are TGTGCCAGCCAGAGGGCGGGAGTGACGGATACGCAGTATTTT. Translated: CASQRAGVTDTQYF.

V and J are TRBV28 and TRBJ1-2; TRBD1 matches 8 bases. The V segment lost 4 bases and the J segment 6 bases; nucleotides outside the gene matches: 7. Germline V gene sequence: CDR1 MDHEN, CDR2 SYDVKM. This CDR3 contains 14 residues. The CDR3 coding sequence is TGTGCCAGCAGTTCATTGACAGGGGTAAATGGCTACACCTTC. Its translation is CASSSLTGVNGYTF.

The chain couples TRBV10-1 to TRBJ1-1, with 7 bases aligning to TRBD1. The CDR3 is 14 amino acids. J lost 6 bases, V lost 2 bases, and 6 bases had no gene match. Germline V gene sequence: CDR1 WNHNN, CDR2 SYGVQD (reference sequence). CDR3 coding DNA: TGCGCCAGCAGTGAGGGGCAGGGGGTCGCTGAAGCTTTCTTT. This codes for CASSEGQGVAEAFF.

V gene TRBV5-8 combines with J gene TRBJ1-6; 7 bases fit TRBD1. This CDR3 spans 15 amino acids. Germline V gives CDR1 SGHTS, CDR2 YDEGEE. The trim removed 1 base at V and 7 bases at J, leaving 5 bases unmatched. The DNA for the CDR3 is TGTGCCAGCAGCTTGCGACAGGGAGGCAATTCACCCCTCCACTTT. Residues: CASSLRQGGNSPLHF.

DNA of the CDR3: TGTGCCAGCAGCGAGCGGGGGGTCACAGATACGCAGTATTTT. It specifies CASSERGVTDTQYF. The V gene is TRBV28, the J gene TRBJ2-3, with 9 bases aligning to TRBD2. The V segment lost 6 bases and the J segment 2 bases; nucleotides outside the gene matches: 3. CDR3 size: 14 residues. Germline V lookup: CDR1 MDHEN, CDR2 SYDVKM.

The CDR3 DNA reads as TGTGCCAGCAGCGGACAGGGGGGATTCGAGCAGTACTTC. It translates to CASSGQGGFEQYF. The genes are TRBV11-1 and TRBJ2-7, with TRBD1 matching 10 bases. V trimming: 5 bases; J trimming: 6 bases; junction bases outside the gene matches: 4. Germline loops: CDR1 SGHAT, CDR2 FQDESV (reference sequence). The CDR3 is made up of 13 amino acids. The full variable domain, completed using reference TRBV11-1 and TRBJ2-7, is EAEVAQSPRYKITEKSQAVAFWCDPISGHATLYWYRQILGQGPELLVQFQDESVVDDSQLPKDRFSAERLKGVDSTLKIQPAELGDSAMYLCASSGQGGFEQYFGPGTRLTVT.

This CDR3 reads CASSNRYHTEAFF. In DNA, the CDR3 is TGTGCCAGCAGCAACAGATATCACACTGAAGCTTTCTTT. This chain links TRBV21-1 with TRBJ1-1; the D call of TRBD1 is as the table states it, not checked on the DNA. TRBV21-1 counts as a pseudogene. The CDR3 totals 13 residues.

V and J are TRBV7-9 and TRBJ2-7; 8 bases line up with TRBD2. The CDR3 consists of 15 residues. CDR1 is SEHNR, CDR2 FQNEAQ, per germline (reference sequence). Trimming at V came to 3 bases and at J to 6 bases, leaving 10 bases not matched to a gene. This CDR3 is CASSFGLTSDPEQYF. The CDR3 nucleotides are TGTGCCAGCAGCTTCGGGTTGACTAGCGATCCCGAGCAGTACTTC.

In DNA, the CDR3 is TGTGCCAGCAGCTTAGGAGGCGGGATTTCCTACAATGAGCAGTTCTTC. Its translation: CASSLGGGISYNEQFF. V and J are TRBV7-3 and TRBJ2-1; D may be TRBD2 (6 bases). The V end lost 2 bases, the J end lost 1 base, and 12 bases lay between the germline ends. CDR1 is SGHTA, CDR2 FQGTGA, per germline. There are 16 residues in the CDR3. Complete variable domain (other parts from reference TRBV7-3 and TRBJ2-1): GAGVSQTPSNKVTEKGKYVELRCDPISGHTALYWYRQSLGQGPEFLIYFQGTGAADDSGLPNDRFFAVRPEGSVSTLKIQRTERGDSAVYLCASSLGGGISYNEQFFGPGTRLTVL.